The 17 T cell receptor beta chains presented below share a single source sample, sequenced in a study of OX40 agonist ivuxolimab in advanced cancers. Profiling relied on immunoSEQ multiplex PCR, and the TCRdb table lists in-frame clones only, not all of them. The sample has approximately 59,000 clones; 88% are singletons. Source: CD4+ or CD8+ T cells sorted from blood, taken in a trial of the OX40 agonist ivuxolimab. Receptor source: an adult with an advanced solid tumor such as melanoma, head and neck, liver or kidney cancer.

This chain connects TRBV6-1 to TRBJ2-1; the D gene is possibly TRBD1 (6 bases). The CDR3 spans 13 residues. In germline, CDR1 is MNHNS, CDR2 SASEGT. V gave up 6 bases and J gave up 5 bases, with 11 bases separating them. As DNA, the CDR3 is TGTGCCAGCAGCAGATGGACAGACAATGAGCAGTTCTTC. It is translated as CASSRWTDNEQFF.

The V and J genes are TRBV11-2 and TRBJ2-1; D tentatively fits TRBD1 or TRBD2 (5 bases each). Germline V CDR1 and CDR2: SGHAT, FQNNGV. V shed 2 bases and J shed 4 bases, with 12 bases lying between them. The CDR3 runs 15 residues. CDR3 sequence reads: CASSLFGARYNEQFF. For the CDR3, the DNA is TGTGCCAGCAGCTTATTCGGGGCGCGATACAATGAGCAGTTCTTC.

The rearrangement links TRBV6-5 to TRBJ2-4; TRBD1 agrees at 10 bases. The germline CDR1 and CDR2 sequences are MNHEY and SVGAGI. V dropped 6 bases and J dropped 8; count of bases not matched to a gene: 7. The CDR3 extends over 14 amino acids. The CDR3 DNA reads TGTGCCAGCAGAAGGACAGGGGGGGACGACATTCAGTACTTC. Protein sequence: CASRRTGGDDIQYF.

This rearrangement joins TRBV4-1 to TRBJ2-5; 12 nucleotides line up with TRBD2. V lost 3 bases and J lost 2; bases outside the gene matches: 7. Per germline, CDR1 MGHRA and CDR2 YSYEKL. The CDR3 extends over 17 amino acids. CDR3 amino acids: CASSHQLAGGGQETQYF. The CDR3 nucleotides are TGCGCCAGCAGCCATCAACTAGCGGGAGGAGGTCAAGAGACCCAGTACTTC.

J is TRBJ2-7 and V is TRBV6-1, with a tentative D call TRBD2 (6 bases). Trimming cost V 0 bases and J 2 bases, with 14 bases left between them. Germline values: CDR1 MNHNS, CDR2 SASEGT. The CDR3 runs to 16 residues. CDR3 in DNA: TGTGCCAGCAGTGAAGCGGGAGGAGGTCGTCCCTACGAGCAGTACTTC. Translating it yields CASSEAGGGRPYEQYF.

The chain combines TRBV5-1 with TRBJ1-1; no clear D gene. Germline-derived CDR1 and CDR2 are SGHRS and YFSETQ. The CDR3 is 15 amino acids. The ends were cut back, 4 bases at V and 4 bases at J, with 17 bases in the middle. The CDR3 loop reads CASSLRPAGGTEAFF. CDR3 bases: TGCGCCAGCAGCCTACGTCCAGCGGGAGGCACTGAAGCTTTCTTT.

V usage is TRBV5-1 and J usage is TRBJ1-2; D is unresolved. The CDR3 consists of 14 residues. V gave up 4 bases and J gave up 5 bases, with 15 bases separating them. Per germline, CDR1 SGHRS and CDR2 YFSETQ. The DNA of the CDR3 is TGCGCCAGCAGCGCTGGGATGGAGAGGTATGGCTACACCTTC. Protein sequence: CASSAGMERYGYTF.

The chain joins TRBV19 to TRBJ1-1, with D tentatively TRBD1 (5 bases). CDR3 length: 13 amino acids. Germline loops: CDR1 LNHDA, CDR2 SQIVND (reference sequence). The V end was cut by 6 bases, the J end by 8 bases, with 16 bases between. Here the CDR3 reads CASSLIGQPEAFF. CDR3 DNA sequence: TGTGCCAGTAGCCTTATTGGACAACCCGAAGCTTTCTTT.

The chain uses TRBV6-5 and TRBJ2-5; D perhaps matches TRBD1 (6 bases). Germline V gene sequence: CDR1 MNHEY, CDR2 SVGAGI. Trimming stripped 7 bases from V and 2 bases from J, with 11 bases between. This CDR3 region has 13 residues. This CDR3 reads CASNPGHQETQYF. CDR3 nucleotide sequence: TGTGCCAGCAACCCGGGACATCAAGAGACCCAGTACTTC.

This chain uses TRBV6-4 with TRBJ2-1; 9 bases match TRBD2. This CDR3 spans 15 amino acids. CDR1 and CDR2 from the germline V gene are MRHNA and SNTAGT. V lost 8 bases and J lost 8; bases outside the gene matches: 13. CDR3 loop: CASREIAGEAHEQFF. The CDR3 DNA sequence: TGTGCCAGCCGGGAAATAGCGGGAGAGGCCCATGAGCAGTTCTTC.

The rearrangement links TRBV28 to TRBJ2-4; D remains ambiguous. There are 13 residues in the CDR3. With 9 bases removed from V and 15 bases from J, the gap between germline ends came to 24 bases. Germline V CDR1 and CDR2: MDHEN, SYDVKM. CDR3 amino acids: CASKRYPSQVGYF. The CDR3 DNA is TGTGCCAGTAAACGCTACCCCTCGCAGGTTGGGTACTTC.

The chain links TRBV7-9 to TRBJ2-1, with D unresolved. V was trimmed by 2 bases and J by 4 bases, leaving 9 bases between them. The length of the CDR3 is 14 residues. Germline lookup yields CDR1 SEHNR and CDR2 FQNEAQ (reference sequence). The CDR3 is CASSLLGRYNEQFF. In DNA, the CDR3 is TGTGCCAGCAGCTTATTAGGGCGGTACAATGAGCAGTTCTTC.

The genes are TRBV19 and TRBJ2-1, with D perhaps TRBD1 or TRBD2 (5 bases each). This CDR3 has 15 residues. Trimming stripped 3 bases from V and 6 bases from J, with 15 bases between. CDR1 is LNHDA, CDR2 SQIVND, per germline (reference sequence). CDR3 sequence: CASSMTGHRANEQFF. The CDR3, as DNA: TGTGCCAGTAGTATGACGGGGCATAGGGCCAATGAGCAGTTCTTC.

This clone was picked up one time. One end of the junction fails to match germline, which may point to a read error. The chain employs TRBV5-8 and TRBJ2-7, with no clear D. Germline V gene data show CDR1 as SGHTS and CDR2 as YDEGEE. CDR3 length: 11 amino acids. The CDR3 DNA follows: TGTGCCAGCAGCTTGGGTAGCTATCGAAGCTTC. It encodes CASSLGSYRSF.

V gene TRBV6-6 combines with J gene TRBJ1-1; TRBD1 agrees at 11 bases. The CDR3 consists of 13 residues. Looked up from germline, CDR1 is MNHNY and CDR2 is SVGAGI (reference sequence). Trimming removed 6 bases from V and 12 bases from J; junction bases left unmatched: 9. CDR3 sequence: CASRGTGGVLTFF. In nucleotides, the CDR3 is TGTGCCAGCAGGGGGACAGGGGGAGTCTTAACTTTCTTT.

This clone was seen only a few times. V usage is TRBV7-6 and J usage is TRBJ2-5; tentatively, D is TRBD2 (5 bases). CDR1 is SGHVS, CDR2 FNYEAQ, per germline. The germline V and J ends were trimmed by 1 base and 5 bases, with 11 bases remaining between them. This CDR3 is 14 amino acids long. The CDR3 loop reads CASSLGAGGETQYF. CDR3 nucleotides: TGTGCCAGCAGCTTAGGTGCGGGCGGGGAGACCCAGTACTTC.

J is TRBJ2-1 and V is TRBV7-3; D is uncertain. Trimming shortened V by 6 bases and J by 0 bases, and 6 bases separated the two germline ends. Germline V CDR1 and CDR2: SGHTA, FQGTGA. The CDR3 length is 13 residues. In nucleotides, the CDR3 is TGTGCCAGCAGTCCTAGCTCCTACAATGAGCAGTTCTTC. As protein: CASSPSSYNEQFF.